Below, one T cell receptor (beta chain) is given with its context. As yet, its antigen is unknown. The sample belongs to a study of CD8 T cells in Susac syndrome. RNA was extracted with the RNeasy kit, and a quantity of roughly 0.5 to 1 ug was reverse transcribed using random hexamers. A multiplex approach, immunoSEQ multiplex PCR, amplified TCR beta CDR3 across 54 Vbeta and 13 Jbeta. TCRdb independently ran MiXCR on the immunoSEQ multiplex PCR reads; one entry per CDR3 protein. The sample lists a few hundred thousand distinct CDR3 sequences, 95% occurring once. V gave up 7 bases and J gave up 1 base, with 20 bases separating them. The CDR3 runs to 16 residues. CDR1 SNHLY and CDR2 FYNNEI come from the germline V gene. CD8+ and CD4+ T cells from blood underwent TCR beta sequencing. FACS was used to enrich TEMRA cells, whereas the CD8+ and CD4+ T cells were obtained by negative isolation. The study's findings and limits: In its TCR sequencing and HLA analysis, the study acknowledged that the number of individuals was relatively small.

The clonotype originates from a human donor with multiple sclerosis. The material sequenced was CD4+ T cells from PBMCs. The chain is built from TRBV2 and TRBJ2-7; perhaps TRBD2 as D (5 bases). This CDR3 is CASKLTIGIQSYEQYF. As DNA, the CDR3 is TGTGCCAGCAAGCTGACTATCGGGATCCAATCCTACGAGCAGTACTTC. Full variable domain (outside the CDR3, taken from reference TRBV2 and TRBJ2-7): EPEVTQTPSHQVTQMGQEVILRCVPISNHLYFYWYRQILGQKVEFLVSFYNNEISEKSEIFDDQFSVERPDGSNFTLKIRSTKLEDSAMYFCASKLTIGIQSYEQYFGPGTRLTVT.